This TCR beta chain was documented in a study of T-cell memory formation after mild COVID-19. Germline CDR1 and CDR2: SGHRS and YFSETQ. V lost 0 bases, J lost 8 bases, and 4 bases stayed unmatched. The CDR3 consists of 14 residues. cDNA libraries for TCR alpha and TCR beta, carrying sample barcodes and UMIs, came from 5'RACE with constant-segment primers. TCRdb reanalysed the 5' RACE reads using MiXCR and keeps one entry per CDR3 protein. The repertoire holds a few hundred thousand distinct CDR3 sequences, with about 22% as singletons. This clonotype was counted many times. The antigen is not known. Regarding the study as a whole: Confirmation of SARS-CoV-2 specificity was lacking for second-wave clones peaking day 37. Clones that contracted from day 15 to 85 were balanced CD4/CD8, while later expanders leaned CD4+.

This TCR came from an adult woman who had mild COVID-19 (a few samples of this study predate the infection). Cell type and time point are not known. Material: PBMCs or a T cell subset sorted from them (not recorded which). This chain connects TRBV5-1 to TRBJ2-3; 9 nucleotides match TRBD1. The CDR3 DNA sequence: TGCGCCAGCAGCTTGGATGGGACAGGGAGTACGCAGTATTTT. Residues: CASSLDGTGSTQYF.